Following are 5 T cell receptor beta chains from one sample sequenced in a study of T cells after yellow fever vaccination. One entry per CDR3 protein results from TCRdb running MiXCR on the 5' RACE reads. The table has about 340,000 distinct CDR3 sequences, 3% to 4.5% seen once. Sequenced material: PBMCs, taken 5 days after the yellow fever booster vaccination. The receptors stem from a man younger than 35 who received the YFV17D yellow fever vaccine.

This clonotype was detected a few times. The chain couples TRBV29-1 to TRBJ1-2; D unclear. CDR1 and CDR2 (germline): SQVTM, ANQGSEA. Trimming pared 3 bases from V and 4 bases from J, leaving 9 bases between. The CDR3 is 12 residues long. The CDR3 sequence is CSVDAEAYGYTF. The CDR3 coding sequence is TGCAGCGTTGATGCAGAGGCCTATGGCTACACCTTC. The complete variable domain, with remaining parts taken from reference TRBV29-1 and TRBJ1-2, reads SAVISQKPSRDICQRGTSLTIQCQVDSQVTMMFWYRQQPGQSLTLIATANQGSEATYESGFVIDKFPISRPNLTFSTLTVSNMSPEDSSIYLCSVDAEAYGYTFGSGTRLTVV.

This clonotype appeared many times. This chain joins TRBV20-1 and TRBJ1-2; D gene unclear. The CDR3 runs to 12 residues. V was trimmed by 3 bases and J by 5 bases, leaving 10 bases between them. The germline gives CDR1 DFQATT, CDR2 SNEGSKA (reference sequence). In DNA, the CDR3 is TGCAGTGCTAGTCGGAGGGATTATGGCTACACCTTC. Translated, it gives CSASRRDYGYTF.

This clonotype has only a few counts. V gene TRBV5-1 combines with J gene TRBJ1-5; 7 bases agree with TRBD1. The germline CDR1 and CDR2 sequences are SGHRS and YFSETQ. The length of the CDR3 is 15 residues. Trimming at V came to 5 bases and at J to 2 bases, leaving 7 bases not matched to a gene. CDR3 region: CASRATGSGNQPQHF. CDR3 nucleotide sequence: TGCGCCAGCAGAGCGACAGGGTCCGGCAATCAGCCCCAGCATTTT.

In its sample, this clonotype was seen many times. The chain recombines TRBV5-1 with TRBJ2-3; D gene unclear. V was cut by 5 bases and J by 4 bases, with 14 bases left in between. Per the germline V gene, CDR1 is SGHRS and CDR2 is YFSETQ. The CDR3 has 14 residues. The CDR3 nucleotides read TGCGCCAGCAGTCTTCAACTGCAGGCAGATACGCAGTATTTT. It is translated as CASSLQLQADTQYF.

This clonotype was observed at least ten times. The chain links TRBV6-2 or TRBV6-3 to TRBJ2-7; 9 nucleotides agree with TRBD1. The germline CDR1 and CDR2 sequences are MNHEY and SVGEGT. The CDR3 is 15 amino acids. J lost 3 bases, V lost 6 bases, and 9 bases had no gene match. The chain's CDR3 is CASSRGDRVLYEQYF. The DNA for the CDR3 is TGTGCCAGCAGCCGCGGGGACAGGGTCCTCTACGAGCAGTACTTC.